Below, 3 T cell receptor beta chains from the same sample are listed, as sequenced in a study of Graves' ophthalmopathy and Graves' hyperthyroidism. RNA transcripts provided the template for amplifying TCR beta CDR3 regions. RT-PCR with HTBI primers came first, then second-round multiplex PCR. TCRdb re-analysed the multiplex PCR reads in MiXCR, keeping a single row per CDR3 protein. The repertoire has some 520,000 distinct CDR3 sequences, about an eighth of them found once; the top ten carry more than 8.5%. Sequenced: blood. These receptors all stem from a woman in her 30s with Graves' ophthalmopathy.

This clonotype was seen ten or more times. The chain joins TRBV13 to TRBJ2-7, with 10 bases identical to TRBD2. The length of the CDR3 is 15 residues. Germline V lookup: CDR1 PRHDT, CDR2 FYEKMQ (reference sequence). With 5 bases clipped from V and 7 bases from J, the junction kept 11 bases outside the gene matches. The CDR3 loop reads CASSPAAGGPGEQYF. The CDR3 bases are TGTGCCAGCAGCCCAGCAGCGGGGGGGCCGGGGGAGCAGTACTTC.

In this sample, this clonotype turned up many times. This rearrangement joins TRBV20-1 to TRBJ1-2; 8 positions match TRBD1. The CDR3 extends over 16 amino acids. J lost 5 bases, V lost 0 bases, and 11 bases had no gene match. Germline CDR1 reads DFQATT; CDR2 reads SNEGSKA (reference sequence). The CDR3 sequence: CSARDPDRAVRYGYTF. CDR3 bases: TGCAGTGCTAGAGATCCGGACAGGGCGGTTAGATATGGCTACACCTTC.

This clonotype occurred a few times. CDR3 protein: CASSLLGAHQETQYF. The CDR3 DNA is TGTGCCAGCAGTTTGCTAGGGGCCCACCAAGAGACCCAGTACTTC. This sequence joins TRBV28 and TRBJ2-5, with a tentative D call TRBD1 (5 bases). V dropped 3 bases and J dropped 0 bases, with 11 bases sitting between them. The CDR3 sequence is 15 residues long. Germline V CDR1 and CDR2: MDHEN, SYDVKM.